Shown below are 5 T cell receptor beta chains from a single sample sequenced in a study of shared clonotypes between healthy human individuals. TCRdb's table, derived via immunoSEQ multiplex PCR, lists solely in-frame clones and lacks some. The sample lists 2,500,000 or so clones, 85% to 95% occurring once. The sequenced sample consisted of naive CD4+ T cells sorted from blood. Subset here: CD45RA+ positively selected. These receptors were collected from a young man in good health.

The chain couples TRBV18 to TRBJ1-2; D is uncertain. Germline-derived CDR1 and CDR2 are KGHSH and LQKENI. This CDR3 has 16 residues. Trimming left V 3 bases short and J 0 bases short, with 14 bases between. For the CDR3, the DNA is TGTGCCAGCTCACCGTCAGGAGCACCAGCTAACTATGGCTACACCTTC. Protein product: CASSPSGAPANYGYTF.

CDR3: CASSLLVAGKETQYF. The CDR3, as DNA: TGTGCCAGCAGCTTGTTGGTAGCGGGGAAAGAGACCCAGTACTTC. The chain has TRBV5-6 and TRBJ2-5, with TRBD2 matching 8 bases. V was clipped by 1 base and J by 3 bases; unmatched bases: 5. CDR3 length: 15 amino acids. Germline loops: CDR1 SGHDT, CDR2 YYEEEE.

The V call is TRBV11-2, the J call TRBJ2-3; weak D call: TRBD2 (6 bases). Deletions cut 5 bases from V and 0 bases from J, with 12 bases between. Per germline, CDR1 SGHAT and CDR2 FQNNGV. The CDR3 runs 15 residues. CDR3 sequence (DNA): TGTGCCAGCAGCCAAAGCGGGCTTAGCACAGATACGCAGTATTTT. Protein: CASSQSGLSTDTQYF.

The CDR3 reads CASQKSGGSFETQYF. In DNA, the CDR3 is TGTGCCAGCCAGAAGTCGGGTGGGAGCTTTGAGACCCAGTACTTC. The genes are TRBV5-4 and TRBJ2-5, with D possibly being TRBD2 (5 bases). The CDR3 is made up of 15 amino acids. Trimming shortened V by 7 bases and J by 5 bases, and 21 bases separated the two germline ends. Germline V gene data show CDR1 as SGHNT and CDR2 as YYREEE (reference sequence).

J is TRBJ2-1 and V is TRBV27, with D perhaps TRBD2 (5 bases). The V and J ends lost 7 bases and 0 bases respectively, with 13 bases between them. The germline gives CDR1 MNHEY, CDR2 SMNVEV (reference sequence). The CDR3 has 15 residues. This CDR3 reads CASTPLGSSYNEQFF. DNA of the CDR3: TGTGCCAGCACCCCTCTGGGGAGCTCCTACAATGAGCAGTTCTTC.